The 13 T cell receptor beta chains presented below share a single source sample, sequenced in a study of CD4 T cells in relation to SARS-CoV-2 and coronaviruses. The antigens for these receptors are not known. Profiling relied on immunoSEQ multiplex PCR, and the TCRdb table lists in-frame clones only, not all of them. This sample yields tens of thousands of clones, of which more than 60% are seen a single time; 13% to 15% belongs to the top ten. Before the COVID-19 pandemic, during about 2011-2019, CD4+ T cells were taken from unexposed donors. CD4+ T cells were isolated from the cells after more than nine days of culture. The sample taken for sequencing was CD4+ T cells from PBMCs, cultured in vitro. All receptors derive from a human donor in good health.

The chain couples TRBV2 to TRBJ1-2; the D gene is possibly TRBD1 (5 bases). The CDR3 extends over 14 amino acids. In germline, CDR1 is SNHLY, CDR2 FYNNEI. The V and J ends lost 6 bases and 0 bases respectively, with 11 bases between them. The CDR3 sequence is CASRRGAANYGYTF. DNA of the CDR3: TGTGCCAGCAGGAGAGGGGCAGCTAACTATGGCTACACCTTC.

CDR3 sequence: CASSSPPRLNTEAFF. CDR3 in DNA: TGTGCCAGCAGTTCCCCGCCTCGTCTGAACACTGAAGCTTTCTTT. The chain joins TRBV27 to TRBJ1-1; D is unclear. V lost 4 bases and J 0 bases, leaving 12 bases between the germline ends. CDR1 and CDR2 from the germline V gene are MNHEY and SMNVEV (reference sequence). The CDR3 loop spans 15 amino acids.

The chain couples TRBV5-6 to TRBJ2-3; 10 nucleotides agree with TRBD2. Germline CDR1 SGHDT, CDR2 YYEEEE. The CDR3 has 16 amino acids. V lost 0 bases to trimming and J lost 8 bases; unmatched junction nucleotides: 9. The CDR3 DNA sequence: TGTGCCAGCAGCTTGGGGCTAGCGGGAGCCTCAGGTACGCAGTATTTT. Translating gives CASSLGLAGASGTQYF.

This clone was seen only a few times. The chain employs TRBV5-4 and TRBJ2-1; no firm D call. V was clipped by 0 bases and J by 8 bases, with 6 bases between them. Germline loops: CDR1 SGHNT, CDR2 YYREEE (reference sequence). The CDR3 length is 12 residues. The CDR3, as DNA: TGTGCCAGCAGCTTGGTTGTTCATGAGCAGTTCTTC. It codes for CASSLVVHEQFF.

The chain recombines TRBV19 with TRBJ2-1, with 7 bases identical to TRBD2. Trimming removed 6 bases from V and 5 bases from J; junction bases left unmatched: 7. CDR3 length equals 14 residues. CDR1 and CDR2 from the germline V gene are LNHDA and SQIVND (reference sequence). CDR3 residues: CASRAGRWDNEQFF. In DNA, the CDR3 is TGTGCCAGTAGGGCCGGGAGGTGGGACAATGAGCAGTTCTTC.

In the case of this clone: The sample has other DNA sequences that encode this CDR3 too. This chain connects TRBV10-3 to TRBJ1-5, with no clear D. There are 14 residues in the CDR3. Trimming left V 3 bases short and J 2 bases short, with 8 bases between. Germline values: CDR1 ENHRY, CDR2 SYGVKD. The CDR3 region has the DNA TGTGCCATCAGTGACGTTGGAGGCAATCAGCCCCAGCATTTT. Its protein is CAISDVGGNQPQHF.

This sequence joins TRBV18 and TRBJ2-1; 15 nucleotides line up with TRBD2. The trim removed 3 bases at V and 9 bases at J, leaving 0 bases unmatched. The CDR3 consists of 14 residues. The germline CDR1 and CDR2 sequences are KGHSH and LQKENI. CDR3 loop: CASSPGLAGGEQFF. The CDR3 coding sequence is TGTGCCAGCTCACCGGGACTAGCGGGAGGTGAGCAGTTCTTC.

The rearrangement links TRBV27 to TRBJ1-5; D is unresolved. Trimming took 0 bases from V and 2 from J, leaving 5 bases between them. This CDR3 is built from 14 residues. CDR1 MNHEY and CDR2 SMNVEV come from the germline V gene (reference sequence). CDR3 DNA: TGTGCCAGCAGTTTATCATACGGCAATCAGCCCCAGCATTTT. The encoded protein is CASSLSYGNQPQHF.

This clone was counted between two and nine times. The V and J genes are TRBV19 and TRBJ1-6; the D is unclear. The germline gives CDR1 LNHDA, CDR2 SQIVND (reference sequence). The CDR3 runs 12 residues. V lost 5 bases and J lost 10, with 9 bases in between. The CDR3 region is CASSFLGSPLHF. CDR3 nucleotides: TGTGCCAGTAGTTTCCTCGGGTCACCCCTCCACTTT.

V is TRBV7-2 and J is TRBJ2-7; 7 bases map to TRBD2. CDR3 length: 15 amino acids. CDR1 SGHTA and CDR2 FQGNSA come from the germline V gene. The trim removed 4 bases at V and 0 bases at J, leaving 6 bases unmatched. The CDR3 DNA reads TGTGCCAGCAGCTCAAGTAGCGGGCCCTCCTACGAGCAGTACTTC. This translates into CASSSSSGPSYEQYF.

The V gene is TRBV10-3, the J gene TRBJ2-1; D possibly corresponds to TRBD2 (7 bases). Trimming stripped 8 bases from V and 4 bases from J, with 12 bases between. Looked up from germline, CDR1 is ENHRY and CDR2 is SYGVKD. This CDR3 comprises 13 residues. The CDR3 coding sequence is TGTGCCATCGCCGGGGGGCAATACAATGAGCAGTTCTTC. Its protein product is CAIAGGQYNEQFF.

The CDR3 sequence: CASRQDSLEQYF. For the CDR3, the DNA is TGTGCCAGCAGACAGGACAGCCTCGAGCAGTACTTC. The V gene is TRBV2, the J gene TRBJ2-7; perhaps TRBD1 as D (6 bases). The CDR3 runs 12 residues. CDR1 and CDR2 (germline): SNHLY, FYNNEI. V shed 6 bases and J shed 6 bases, with 12 bases lying between them.

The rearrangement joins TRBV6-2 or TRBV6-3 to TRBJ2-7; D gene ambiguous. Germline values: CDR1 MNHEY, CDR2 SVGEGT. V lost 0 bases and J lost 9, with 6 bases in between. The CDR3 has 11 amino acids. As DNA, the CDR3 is TGTGCCAGCAGTTACTCGATGATGCAGTACTTC. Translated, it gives CASSYSMMQYF.